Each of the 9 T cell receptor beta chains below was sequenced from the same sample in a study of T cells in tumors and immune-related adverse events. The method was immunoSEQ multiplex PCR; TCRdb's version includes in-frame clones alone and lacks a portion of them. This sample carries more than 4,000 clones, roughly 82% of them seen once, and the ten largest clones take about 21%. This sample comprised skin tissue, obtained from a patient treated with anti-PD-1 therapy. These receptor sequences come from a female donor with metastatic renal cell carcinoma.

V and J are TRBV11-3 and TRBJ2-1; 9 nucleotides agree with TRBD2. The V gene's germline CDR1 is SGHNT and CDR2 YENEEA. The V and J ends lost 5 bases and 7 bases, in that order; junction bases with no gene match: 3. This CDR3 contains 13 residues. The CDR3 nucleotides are TGTGCCAGCAGCGGGACTAGCTTGAATGAGCAGTTCTTC. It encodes CASSGTSLNEQFF.

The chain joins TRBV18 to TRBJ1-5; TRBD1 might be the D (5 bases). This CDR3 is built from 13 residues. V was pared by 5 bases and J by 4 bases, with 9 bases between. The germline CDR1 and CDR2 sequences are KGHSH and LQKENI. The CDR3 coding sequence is TGTGCCAGCTCATGGGGGGATAATCAGCCCCAGCATTTT. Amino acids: CASSWGDNQPQHF.

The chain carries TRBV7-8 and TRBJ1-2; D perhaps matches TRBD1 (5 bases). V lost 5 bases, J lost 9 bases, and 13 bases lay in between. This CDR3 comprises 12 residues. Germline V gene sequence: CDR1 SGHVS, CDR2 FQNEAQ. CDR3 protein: CASSAGGGSYTF. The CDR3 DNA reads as TGTGCCAGCAGCGCCGGCGGGGGGAGCTACACCTTC.

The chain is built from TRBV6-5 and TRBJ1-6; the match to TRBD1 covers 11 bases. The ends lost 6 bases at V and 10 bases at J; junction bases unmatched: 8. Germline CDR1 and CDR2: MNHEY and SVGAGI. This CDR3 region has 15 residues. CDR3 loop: CASRLFGTGGSPLHF. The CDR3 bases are TGTGCCAGCAGACTATTTGGGACAGGGGGGTCACCCCTCCACTTT.

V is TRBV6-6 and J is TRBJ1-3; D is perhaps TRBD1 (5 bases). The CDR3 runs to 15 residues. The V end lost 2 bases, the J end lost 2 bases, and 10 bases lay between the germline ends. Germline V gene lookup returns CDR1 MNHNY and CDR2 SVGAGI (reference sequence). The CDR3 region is CASSYAGAAGNTIYF. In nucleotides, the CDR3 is TGTGCCAGCAGTTACGCTGGGGCGGCTGGAAACACCATATATTTT.

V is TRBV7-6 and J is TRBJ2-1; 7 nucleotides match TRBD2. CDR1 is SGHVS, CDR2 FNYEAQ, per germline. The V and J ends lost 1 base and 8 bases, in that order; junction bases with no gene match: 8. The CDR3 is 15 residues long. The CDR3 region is CASSLGSQGGHEQFF. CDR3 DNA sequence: TGTGCCAGCAGCTTAGGCAGCCAGGGAGGGCATGAGCAGTTCTTC.

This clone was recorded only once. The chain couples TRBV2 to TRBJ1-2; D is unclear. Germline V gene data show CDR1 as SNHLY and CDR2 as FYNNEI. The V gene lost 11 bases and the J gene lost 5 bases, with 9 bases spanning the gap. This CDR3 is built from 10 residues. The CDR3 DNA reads TGTGCCTGGGGAGAGTATGGCTACACCTTC. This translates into CAWGEYGYTF. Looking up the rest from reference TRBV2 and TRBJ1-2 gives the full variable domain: EPEVTQTPSHQVTQMGQEVILRCVPISNHLYFYWYRQILGQKVEFLVSFYNNEISEKSEIFDDQFSVERPDGSNFTLKIRSTKLEDSAMYFCAWGEYGYTFGSGTRLTVV.

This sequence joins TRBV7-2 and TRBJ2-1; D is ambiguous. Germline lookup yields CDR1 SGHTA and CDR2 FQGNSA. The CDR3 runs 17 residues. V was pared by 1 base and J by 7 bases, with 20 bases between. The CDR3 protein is CASSLVVGRTLGNEQFF. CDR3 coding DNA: TGTGCCAGCAGCTTAGTGGTCGGCAGAACCTTGGGGAATGAGCAGTTCTTC.

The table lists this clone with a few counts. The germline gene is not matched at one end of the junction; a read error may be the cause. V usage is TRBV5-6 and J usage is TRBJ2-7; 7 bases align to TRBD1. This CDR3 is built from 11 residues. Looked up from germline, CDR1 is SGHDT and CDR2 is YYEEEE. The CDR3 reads CASSRTGTEIF. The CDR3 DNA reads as TGTGCCAGCAGCAGAACCGGGACAGAGATTTTC.